The rows below give T cell receptor beta chains drawn from one sample of a study of blood T cell repertoires in COVID-19. Using immunoSEQ multiplex PCR, the repertoire was profiled, and TCRdb retains in-frame clones only, with some absent. Counted here are about 180,000 clones, 80% to 90% occurring once; the ten biggest clones make up approximately 2%. The sample comprised peripheral blood. The receptors were gathered from a man aged 18-30 years who had recovered from COVID-19. CDR3s include the opening cysteine and the closing phenylalanine or tryptophan. A D gene is named only where the DNA matches it firmly. Where a row states a size, it is once, few, many or the class of an expanded clone; other rows omit it.

NA,TRBD1,TRBV5-1,TRBJ2-5,TGCGCCAGCAGCTTGGGGACAGGGGGGGAGACCCAGTACTTC,CASSLGTGGETQYF
NA,NA,TRBV28,TRBJ1-5,TGTGCCAGCAGTCTGGACACAAGGATTCGCAATCAGCCCCAGCATTTT,CASSLDTRIRNQPQHF
NA,NA,TRBV9,TRBJ2-7,TGTGCCAGCAGCGTAGGAGCGAGCGAGCAGTACTTC,CASSVGASEQYF
NA,NA,TRBV19,TRBJ1-1,TGTGCCAGTAGTATTCGTGGCGGGAACACTGAAGCTTTCTTT,CASSIRGGNTEAFF
NA,TRBD1,TRBV6-5,TRBJ2-1,TGTGCCAGCAGCGGGACAGGGAGGATCTACAATGAGCAGTTCTTC,CASSGTGRIYNEQFF
NA,TRBD1,TRBV24-1,TRBJ2-1,TGTGCCACCAGTGATACCGGACAGGGACGTCGGTTCTTC,CATSDTGQGRRFF
NA,NA,TRBV20-1,TRBJ2-1,TGCAGTGCGGGAGCGGACAATGAGCAGTTCTTC,CSAGADNEQFF
NA,TRBD1,TRBV14,TRBJ1-1,TGTGCCAGCAGCAAACGGACAGGGTTCATGAACACTGAAGCTTTCTTT,CASSKRTGFMNTEAFF
NA,TRBD2,TRBV9,TRBJ2-1,TGTGCCAGCAGCGGTAGCGGGACTTACAATGAGCAGTTCTTC,CASSGSGTYNEQFF
NA,TRBD2,TRBV4-1,TRBJ2-1,TGCGCCAGCAGCCAAGGCACTAGCGGGAGTAGCAATGAGCAGTTCTTC,CASSQGTSGSSNEQFF
NA,TRBD1,TRBV5-1,TRBJ2-5,TGCGCCAGCACCACGACAGGGACAGAGACCCAGTACTTC,CASTTTGTETQYF
NA,NA,TRBV7-2,TRBJ1-5,TGTGCCAGCAGCTCGGGACTGGGAGGGGTTCAGCCCCAGCATTTT,CASSSGLGGVQPQHF
NA,TRBD2,TRBV11-2,TRBJ2-1,TGTGCCAGCAGCTTAGGACTAGCCGGCTACAATGAGCAGTTCTTC,CASSLGLAGYNEQFF
NA,TRBD2,TRBV28,TRBJ2-7,TGTGCCAGCAGGGAAGGGGCGGGACTAAACTACGAGCAGTACTTC,CASREGAGLNYEQYF
NA,NA,TRBV7-7,TRBJ1-1,TGTGCTAGCAGCTTAGCGGCAGGGCGTGAAGCTTTCTTT,CASSLAAGREAFF
few,NA,TRBV14,TRBJ2-7,TGTGCCAGCAGCCCCCTTAGTGGCGAGCAGTACTTC,CASSPLSGEQYF
many,NA,TRBV29-1,TRBJ2-5,TGCAGCGTTGAAGGAGGGGGAGAGACCCAGTACTTC,CSVEGGGETQYF
once,TRBD1,TRBV19,TRBJ1-2,TGTGCCACCAGAGGACAGGTCCTCGACTATGGCTACACCTTC,CATRGQVLDYGYTF
NA,NA,TRBV10-3,TRBJ2-7,TGTGCCATCAGTTCTGACCCGACAGGCTCCTACGAGCAGTACTTC,CAISSDPTGSYEQYF
NA,NA,TRBV7-3,TRBJ1-1,TGTGCCAGCAGCTATGGAGGGAACACTGAAGCTTTCTTT,CASSYGGNTEAFF
NA,TRBD2,TRBV2,TRBJ2-7,TGTGCCAGCGGGAGGGCTAGCGGGATAGGCGAGCAGTACTTC,CASGRASGIGEQYF
NA,NA,TRBV7-3,TRBJ2-1,TGTGCCAGCAGCTTAACCGCTAGCGTAAACTACAATGAGCAGTTCTTC,CASSLTASVNYNEQFF
NA,TRBD2,TRBV5-6,TRBJ2-1,TGTGCCAGCAGCTTGACGGGACCGGGACTACAGTTCTTC,CASSLTGPGLQFF
NA,TRBD2,TRBV5-1,TRBJ2-1,TGCGCCAGCAGCTTTGATAGCGGGAGGGCCGGGAATGAGCAGTTCTTC,CASSFDSGRAGNEQFF
NA,NA,TRBV4-1,TRBJ2-7,TGCGCCAGCAGCCAAGGGGCAGGGCCCTACGAGCAGTACTTC,CASSQGAGPYEQYF
NA,NA,TRBV11-2,TRBJ2-7,TGTGCCAGCAGCTTAGGGACACCGACCTACGAGCAGTACTTC,CASSLGTPTYEQYF
NA,NA,TRBV7-9,TRBJ2-6,TGTGCCAGCAGCTTCGACAGTCCCCTCAGCTCTGGGGCCAACGTCCTGACTTTC,CASSFDSPLSSGANVLTF
NA,NA,TRBV18,TRBJ2-1,TGTGCCAGCTCACCACCCGTCCGGGAGTTGAATGAGCAGTTCTTC,CASSPPVRELNEQFF
NA,NA,TRBV15,TRBJ2-1,TGTGCCACCAGTCCGAGTCGCTCCTACAATGAGCAGTTCTTC,CATSPSRSYNEQFF
NA,TRBD1,TRBV6-5,TRBJ2-1,TGTGCCAGCAGCACCCAGGGGGCAGGCTACAATGAGCAGTTCTTC,CASSTQGAGYNEQFF
NA,NA,TRBV6-5,TRBJ2-3,TGTGCCAGCAGTTACTCCACTCTCACAGATACGCAGTATTTT,CASSYSTLTDTQYF
once,NA,TRBV5-6,TRBJ2-7,TGTGCCAGCAGCCTCCCTGGAGTATCGGGAGACTACTTC,CASSLPGVSGDYF
NA,NA,TRBV19,TRBJ2-1,TGTGCCAGTACGATAAGGGGACTCAATGAGCAGTTCTTC,CASTIRGLNEQFF
NA,NA,TRBV9,TRBJ1-6,TGTGCCAGCAGCGTAGGGCCGAATTCACCCCTCCACTTT,CASSVGPNSPLHF
NA,NA,TRBV2,TRBJ1-5,TGTGCCAGCAGCACCTTACCGGCGGGAAATCAGCCCCAGCATTTT,CASSTLPAGNQPQHF
NA,NA,TRBV7-2,TRBJ2-1,TGTGCCAGCAGCTTAGGAGCGGAGCTTTACAATGAGCAGTTCTTC,CASSLGAELYNEQFF
NA,TRBD1,TRBV5-4,TRBJ2-7,TGTGCCAGCAGCCTACCGGGACAGGGTTCCCACGAGCAGTACTTC,CASSLPGQGSHEQYF
NA,TRBD2,TRBV4-1,TRBJ2-3,TGCGCCAGCAGCCAAGCCGGGACTAAAGTTACAGATACGCAGTATTTT,CASSQAGTKVTDTQYF
NA,NA,TRBV18,TRBJ2-5,TGTGCCAGCTCACCCTTACAGAAGACAGAGACCCAGTACTTC,CASSPLQKTETQYF
once,NA,TRBV7-8,TRBJ2-7,TGTGCCAGCAGCACATTACCGGGACTTTTCTACGAGCAGTACTTC,CASSTLPGLFYEQYF
few,NA,TRBV7-2,TRBJ1-6,TGTGCCAGCAGCTTGGGACATGTCCAATCACCCCTCCACTTT,CASSLGHVQSPLHF
NA,TRBD2,TRBV4-1,TRBJ2-5,TGCGCCAGCAGCCTCCAACTAGCGGGAGAGGAGACCCAGTACTTC,CASSLQLAGEETQYF
NA,NA,TRBV30,TRBJ1-3,TGTGCCTGGAGTTTCCCGGGCACCAGGGAATCGGACACCATATATTTT,CAWSFPGTRESDTIYF
NA,NA,TRBV4-1,TRBJ1-1,TGCGCCAGCAGCCAGGAGGGACTGTTCACTGAAGCTTTCTTT,CASSQEGLFTEAFF
NA,TRBD1,TRBV5-1,TRBJ1-1,TGCGCCAGCAGCTCTCAACAGGGGGTTAACACTGAAGCTTTCTTT,CASSSQQGVNTEAFF
NA,NA,TRBV19,TRBJ2-2,TGTGCCAGTCAGTTGGGCACCGGAGGGCCGACTCCCGGGGAGCTGTTTTTT,CASQLGTGGPTPGELFF
NA,TRBD1,TRBV14,TRBJ1-6,TGTGCCAGCAGCCAAGATCGGGGACAGGGTAATTCACCCCTCCACTTT,CASSQDRGQGNSPLHF
NA,TRBD2,TRBV9,TRBJ2-2,TGTGCCAGCAGCGCCAGGACTAGCGGCTTCGCCGGGGAGCTGTTTTTT,CASSARTSGFAGELFF
NA,NA,TRBV30,TRBJ1-1,TGTGCCTGGAGCGTCAACGTCGGTGTCACTGAAGCTTTCTTT,CAWSVNVGVTEAFF
NA,TRBD2,TRBV5-1,TRBJ2-2,TGCGCCAGCAGCACCAGACTAGCGGGAGAGGGCACCGGGGAGCTGTTTTTT,CASSTRLAGEGTGELFF
NA,TRBD1,TRBV11-2,TRBJ1-1,TGTGCCAGCAGCTTGGGACAGGGTACTGAAGCTTTCTTT,CASSLGQGTEAFF
NA,TRBD1,TRBV7-7,TRBJ2-5,TGTGCTAGCAGTTCCGGGACAGGGGGGTACGAGACCCAGTACTTC,CASSSGTGGYETQYF
NA,TRBD1,TRBV4-1,TRBJ1-3,TGCGCCAGCAGCCGAGGTACACAGGGGGCCTTTGGAAACACCATATATTTT,CASSRGTQGAFGNTIYF
NA,NA,TRBV3-1/TRBV3-2,TRBJ1-2,TGTGCCAGCAGCCCCCCTTTGTTACTCTATGGCTACACCTTC,CASSPPLLLYGYTF